Only one count was recorded for the clone carrying this T cell receptor beta chain. Its antigen is undetermined. CDR3 length: 16 amino acids. Trimming pared 1 base from V and 5 bases from J, leaving 18 bases between. From germline, CDR1 is MGHRA and CDR2 YSYEKL. The entry originates in a study of vaccination effects on CD4 cells after COVID-19. Antigen-specific CD4+ T cell clonotypes were called by their expansion after viral peptide-pool culture in ViraFEST. After around nine days in culture, the CD4+ T cells were isolated. Participants each got two BNT162b2 or mRNA-1273 vaccine doses. Only in-frame clones appear in the TCRdb table, and some are missing; sequencing was by immunoSEQ multiplex PCR. Here the sample spans some 23,000 clones, approximately 70% being singletons.

V is TRBV4-1 and J is TRBJ2-7; the D is unclear. The receptor was isolated from a human donor who received a COVID-19 vaccine. The starting material was CD4+ T cells from PBMCs cultured with SARS-CoV-2 spike peptides, obtained after COVID-19 vaccination. CDR3: CASSQVNLVVMDEQYF. In DNA form, the CDR3 reads TGCGCCAGCAGCCAAGTTAATCTTGTGGTCATGGACGAGCAGTACTTC.